The T cell receptor (beta chain) described here comes from a study of cytomegalovirus exposure and HLA in healthy donors. Details on this clone: Antigen specificity is unknown.

The PCR used 60 Vbeta and 13 Jbeta primers. Assay used: immunoSEQ multiplex PCR; TCRdb lists only in-frame clones, some missing. The sample lists some 100,000 clones, approximately 77% occurring once. Study outcomes and limitations: Testing in vitro showed a few CMV-associated chains specific for CMV antigens. The authors considered a cluster of highly shared sequence variants likely to be a sequencing artifact. The analysis excluded some indistinguishable V segments, including TRBV6-2 and TRBV6-3. It was assumed in the presence/absence analyses that sequencing depth was roughly uniform across donors.

The CDR3 is made up of 18 amino acids. Germline CDR1 and CDR2: SGHTA and FQGTGA. With 1 base clipped from V and 6 bases from J, the junction kept 14 bases outside the gene matches. This rearrangement joins TRBV7-3 to TRBJ2-3; 9 bases are a match to TRBD2. This receptor was taken from a male donor in good health and CMV-seropositive. Material for sequencing was PBMCs. The CDR3 protein is CASSLNPLGAGGTDTQYF. In DNA, the CDR3 is TGTGCCAGCAGCTTAAATCCCCTCGGAGCGGGGGGTACCGATACGCAGTATTTT.